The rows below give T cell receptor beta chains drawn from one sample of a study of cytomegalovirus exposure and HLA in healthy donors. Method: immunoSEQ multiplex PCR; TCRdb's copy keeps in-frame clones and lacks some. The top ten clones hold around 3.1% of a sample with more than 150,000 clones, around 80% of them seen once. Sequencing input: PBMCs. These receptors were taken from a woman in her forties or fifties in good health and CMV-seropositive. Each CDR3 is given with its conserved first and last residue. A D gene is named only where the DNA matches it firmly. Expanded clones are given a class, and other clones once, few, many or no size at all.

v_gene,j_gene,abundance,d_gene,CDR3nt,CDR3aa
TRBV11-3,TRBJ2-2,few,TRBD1,TGTGCCAGCAGCTCGGGACAGGGGCAAGGCGGGGAGCTGTTTTTT,CASSSGQGQGGELFF
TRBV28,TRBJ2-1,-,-,TGTGCCAGCAGAGGGGCGGGATCATCCCACAATGAGCAGTTCTTC,CASRGAGSSHNEQFF
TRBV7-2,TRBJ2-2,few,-,TGTGCCAGCAGCTGGCAGGAATTCTCAAACACCGGGGAGCTGTTTTTT,CASSWQEFSNTGELFF
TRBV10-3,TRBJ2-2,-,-,TGTGCCATCGGGGGGGGGCTGAACACCGGGGAGCTGTTTTTT,CAIGGGLNTGELFF
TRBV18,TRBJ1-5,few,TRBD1,TGTGCCAGCTCTTCGACAGGGGGCCGAAGTCAGCCCCAGCATTTT,CASSSTGGRSQPQHF
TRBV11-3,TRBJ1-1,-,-,TGTGCCAGCAGCTTTAACCCGGGTACTGAAGCTTTCTTT,CASSFNPGTEAFF
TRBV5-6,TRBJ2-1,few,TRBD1,TGTGCCAGCAGCTTGGGACAGGGTCAGAATGAGCAGTTCTTC,CASSLGQGQNEQFF
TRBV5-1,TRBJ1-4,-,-,TGCGCCAGCAGTAGAGAATTTAATGAAAAACTGTTTTTT,CASSREFNEKLFF
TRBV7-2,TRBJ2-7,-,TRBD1,TGTGCCAGCAGCTTCACAGGGGGGCTTGTCGAGCAGTACTTC,CASSFTGGLVEQYF
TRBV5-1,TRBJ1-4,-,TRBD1,TGCGCCAGCAGCTTGGACAGGGGTAATGAAAAACTGTTTTTT,CASSLDRGNEKLFF
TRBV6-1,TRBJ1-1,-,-,TGTGCCAGCAGGGCGGGGCTGAACACTGAAGCTTTCTTT,CASRAGLNTEAFF
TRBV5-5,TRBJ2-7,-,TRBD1,TGTGCCAGCAGCCAGACAGGGGTCCACGACGAGCAGTACTTC,CASSQTGVHDEQYF
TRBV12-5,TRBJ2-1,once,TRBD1,TGTGCTAGTGGTTTGGGGCAGGGGGCCTACAATGAGCAGTTCTTC,CASGLGQGAYNEQFF
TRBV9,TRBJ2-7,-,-,TGTGCCAGCAGCGCCTCCCCCGGCGGTTCCTACGAGCAGTACTTC,CASSASPGGSYEQYF
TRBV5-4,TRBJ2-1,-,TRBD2,TGTGCCAGCAGCTTTGGACTAGCGGGCACTAGGGCCAATGAGCAGTTCTTC,CASSFGLAGTRANEQFF
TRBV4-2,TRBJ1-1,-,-,TGTGCCAGCAGCCAAGGAGGATCCTCAAGGATGAACACTGAAGCTTTCTTT,CASSQGGSSRMNTEAFF
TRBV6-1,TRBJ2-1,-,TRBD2,TGTGCCAGCAGTGAGAGGGGAACTAGCGGGAGGCTGTCCTACAATGAGCAGTTCTTC,CASSERGTSGRLSYNEQFF
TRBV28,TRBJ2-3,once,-,TGTGCCAGCAGCCCCCTCCGTGGGCTCGCAGATACGCAGTATTTT,CASSPLRGLADTQYF
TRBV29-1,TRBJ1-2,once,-,TGCAGCGTTGAAGATCCAGGGATTCCTGGAGGCTACACCTTC,CSVEDPGIPGGYTF
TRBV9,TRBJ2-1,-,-,TGTGCCAGCAGCGTAGCGGGAGAGCAGTTCTTC,CASSVAGEQFF
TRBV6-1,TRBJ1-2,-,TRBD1,TGTGCCAGCAGTAGCCAGGGGGCCGCTAACTATGGCTACACCTTC,CASSSQGAANYGYTF
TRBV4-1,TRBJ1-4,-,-,TGCGCCAGCAGCCACGCTAAGGCAGTTGGGCGCGAAAAACTGTTTTTT,CASSHAKAVGREKLFF
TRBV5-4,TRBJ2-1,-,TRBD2,TGTGCCAGCAGCCCCCCTGGATCGGGAGCGGGAGGGCGGAATGAGCAGTTCTTC,CASSPPGSGAGGRNEQFF
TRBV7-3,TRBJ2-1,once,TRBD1,TGTGCCAGCAGCTTCCAAAACAGGGGGGTCTACAATGAGCAGTTCTTC,CASSFQNRGVYNEQFF
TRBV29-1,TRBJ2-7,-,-,TGCAGCGTTGATACGGTCGCCGACGGGGAGCAGTACTTC,CSVDTVADGEQYF
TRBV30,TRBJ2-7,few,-,TGTGCCTGGACGACAGGCTCCTACGAGCAGTACTTC,CAWTTGSYEQYF
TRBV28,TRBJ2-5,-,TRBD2,TGTGCCAGCAGTAAAGGTGGGGCTAGCGGACAAGAGACCCAGTACTTC,CASSKGGASGQETQYF
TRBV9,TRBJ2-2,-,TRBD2,TGTGCCAGCAGCGTAGGGGGACTAGCGGGGGGGCCAGACGGGGAGCTGTTTTTT,CASSVGGLAGGPDGELFF
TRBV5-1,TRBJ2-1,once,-,TGCGCCAGCAGCCCCCGGGGAGGGGGCTACAATGAGCAGTTCTTC,CASSPRGGGYNEQFF
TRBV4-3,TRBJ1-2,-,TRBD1,TGCGCCAGCAGCCCCCGGACAGGGGCTAACTATGGCTACACCTTC,CASSPRTGANYGYTF
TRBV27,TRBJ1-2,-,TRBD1,TGTGCCAGCAGTTCCTCAGGGGGCGTGGGGTATGGCTACACCTTC,CASSSSGGVGYGYTF
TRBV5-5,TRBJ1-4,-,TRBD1,TGTGCCAGCAGCTCAACCCCTCCAGGGGGCAGTAATGAAAAACTGTTTTTT,CASSSTPPGGSNEKLFF
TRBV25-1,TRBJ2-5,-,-,TGTGCCAGCAGTGAATACACAGGGACGGAGGAGACCCAGTACTTC,CASSEYTGTEETQYF
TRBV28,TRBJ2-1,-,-,TGTGCCAGCAGTTGGGGGCTGGGAACATACAATGAGCAGTTCTTC,CASSWGLGTYNEQFF
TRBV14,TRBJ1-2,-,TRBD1,TGTGCCAGCAGCCAATCCGGGACAGGGGGTAAAGACTATGGCTACACCTTC,CASSQSGTGGKDYGYTF
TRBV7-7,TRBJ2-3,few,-,TGTGCTAGCAGCTTAGGGAGCGGGTCTGTCGATACGCAGTATTTT,CASSLGSGSVDTQYF
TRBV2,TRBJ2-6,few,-,TGTGCCAGCACCGTCTCTGGGGCCAACGGCCTGACTTTC,CASTVSGANGLTF
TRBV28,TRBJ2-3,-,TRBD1,TGTGCCAGCAGGTCGACAGGGTTTTCAGATACGCAGTATTTT,CASRSTGFSDTQYF
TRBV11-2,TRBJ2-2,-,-,TGTGCCAGCAGCCCAAGACTACCGAACACCGGGGAGCTGTTTTTT,CASSPRLPNTGELFF
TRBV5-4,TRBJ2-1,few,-,TGTGCCAGCACCAATGGCCGGGTCCGCTCCTACAATGAGCAGTTCTTC,CASTNGRVRSYNEQFF
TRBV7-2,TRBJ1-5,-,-,TGTGCCAGCAGCTCAAATAACAAGCCCCAGCATTTT,CASSSNNKPQHF
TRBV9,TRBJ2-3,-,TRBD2,TGTGCCAGCAGCGGACGCGGGGGGGCCAGAGATACGCAGTATTTT,CASSGRGGARDTQYF
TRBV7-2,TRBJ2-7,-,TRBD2,TGTGCCAGCAGCCAAGCGGGGACCTACGAGCAGTACTTC,CASSQAGTYEQYF